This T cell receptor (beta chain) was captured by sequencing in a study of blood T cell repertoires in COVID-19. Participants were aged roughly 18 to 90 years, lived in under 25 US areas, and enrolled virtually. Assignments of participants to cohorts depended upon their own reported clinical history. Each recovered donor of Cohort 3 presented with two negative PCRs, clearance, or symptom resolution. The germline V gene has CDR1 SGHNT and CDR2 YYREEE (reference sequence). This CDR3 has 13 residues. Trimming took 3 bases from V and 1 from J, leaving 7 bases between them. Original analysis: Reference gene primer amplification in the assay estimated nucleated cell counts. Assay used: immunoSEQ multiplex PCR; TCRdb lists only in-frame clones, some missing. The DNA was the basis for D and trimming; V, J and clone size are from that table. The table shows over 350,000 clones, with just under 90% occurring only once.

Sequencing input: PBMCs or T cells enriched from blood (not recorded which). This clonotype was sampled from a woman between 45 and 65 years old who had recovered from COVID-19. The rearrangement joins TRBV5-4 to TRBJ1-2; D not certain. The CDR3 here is CASSSADNYGYTF. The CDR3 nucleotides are TGTGCCAGCAGCTCTGCGGATAACTATGGCTACACCTTC.